This T cell receptor (beta chain) originates from a study of blood T cell repertoires in COVID-19. The wider study: Sites in the United States, Italy and Spain provided acute and convalescent COVID-19 samples. PBMCs, B-cell-depleted T cells, or T cells provided the cDNA or gDNA that made up the material.

Under the authors' procedure: Estimates of nucleated cell counts were drawn from the amplification of reference gene primers. TCRdb keeps only in-frame clones here, not all; method: immunoSEQ multiplex PCR. V, J and clone size were drawn from that table, and D and trimming were deduced from the DNA. The table includes some 41,000 clones, approximately 91% detected once. This CDR3 region has 12 residues. With 2 bases removed from V and 4 bases from J, the gap between germline ends came to 5 bases. This clonotype was sampled from a woman in her thirties in a cohort sampled during active COVID-19. Sequencing used peripheral blood. The J gene is TRBJ2-5, the V gene TRBV12-3 or TRBV12-4; D is undetermined. The CDR3 here is CASSLNRETQYF. As DNA, the CDR3 is TGTGCCAGCAGTTTAAACAGAGAGACCCAGTACTTC.